This TCR beta chain was sequenced during a study of blood T cell repertoires in COVID-19. Study-wide background: PBMCs, B-cell-depleted T cells, or T cells were the source of the cDNA or gDNA that made up the material.

V was clipped by 2 bases and J by 11 bases; unmatched bases: 12. Germline CDR1 and CDR2: MNHNS and SASEGT. The CDR3 loop spans 16 amino acids. Produced via immunoSEQ multiplex PCR; TCRdb's table is partial and in-frame only. The table has about 170,000 clones, 85% to 90% seen once; the top ten hold about 7%. The chain uses TRBV6-1 and TRBJ2-5, with TRBD2 matching over 12 bases. This TCR was recovered from a woman older than 75 in a cohort sampled during active or convalescent COVID-19. Specimen: peripheral blood. CDR3 region: CASSETRLAGVGAQYF. The CDR3 DNA sequence: TGTGCCAGCAGTGAAACAAGACTAGCGGGAGTGGGGGCTCAGTACTTC.